These 28 T cell receptor beta chains originate from one sample sequenced in a study of CD8+ T cells in alopecia areata. Extraction of RNA preceded its reverse transcription into cDNA, which served as the sequencing template. The assay was immunoSEQ multiplex PCR, and TCRdb's table has in-frame clones only and misses some. Recorded here are 250,000 or so clones, none singletons. Sorting of pooled cutaneous lymph node cells was based on CD4, CD8alpha, NKG2D, NKG2ACE and other markers. The material sequenced was CD4+ T cells sorted from a lymph node. The receptors come from a C3H/HeJ mouse with alopecia areata. The strain's MHC: H2-k.

Concerning this clone: Gene names are the mouse ones. The CDR3 extends 4 residues past the end of the read, so its final part is completed from the germline J gene. The chain couples TRBV13-3 to TRBJ2-2, with 10 bases that match TRBD1. Germline V CDR1 and CDR2: NNHDY, SYVADS. The CDR3 is 13 residues long. The trim removed 5 bases at V and 6 bases at J, leaving 1 base unmatched. The DNA read from the CDR3 is TGTGCCAGCAGGACAGGGGGCGCCGGG. This gives the protein CASRTGGAG. The CDR3 as a whole reads CASRTGGAGQLYF.

In the case of this clone: The germline and genes are mouse ones. The read halts 4 residues ahead of the CDR3 end, with the missing end drawn from the germline J gene. The identical CDR3 is also encoded by other nucleotide sequences in the sample. This chain links TRBV13-1 with TRBJ1-2, with D possibly matching TRBD1 (6 bases). Germline lookup yields CDR1 NSHNY and CDR2 SYGAGN. Trimming shortened V by 0 bases and J by 4 bases, and 10 bases separated the two germline ends. The CDR3 runs to 14 residues. CDR3: CASSDGGAGSDYTF. The sequenced CDR3 bases are TGTGCCAGCAGTGATGGGGGGGCAGGCTCC.

The sample holds a few counts of this clone. Here the gene names and germline are mouse. The missing CDR3 end, 4 residues past where the read stops, is filled in from the germline J gene. The chain combines TRBV13-1 with TRBJ2-3, with 8 bases fitting TRBD2. Germline assignment: CDR1 NSHNY and CDR2 SYGAGN. The CDR3 consists of 15 residues. Trimming took 2 bases from V and 0 from J; bases not matched to a gene: 2. This CDR3 reads CASSELGVSAETLYF. CDR3 DNA (partial): TGTGCCAGCAGTGAACTGGGGGTTAGTGCAGAA.

A remark on this clone: All gene names here are mouse names. The CDR3 extends 4 residues past the end of the read, so its final part is completed from the germline J gene. The sample carries other DNA sequences with the same CDR3. The genes are TRBV19 and TRBJ2-1; 11 positions agree with TRBD2. Germline V gene data show CDR1 as FNHDT and CDR2 as SITEND (reference sequence). The CDR3 runs 16 residues. Trimming removed 5 bases from V and 0 bases from J; junction bases left unmatched: 4. CDR3 in amino acids: CASSPGLGGNYAEQFF. Partial CDR3 DNA: TGTGCCAGCAGCCCCGGACTGGGGGGTAACTATGCT.

This clone has more than one count but fewer than ten. Any gene name here is a mouse gene name. With the read ending 4 residues before the CDR3 end, the germline J gene is used to fill in that end. The sample has other DNA sequences that encode this CDR3 too. The V gene is TRBV1, the J gene TRBJ2-1, with 7 bases aligning to TRBD1. CDR1 and CDR2 from the germline V gene are NSQYPW and LRSPGD (reference sequence). CDR3 length equals 14 residues. V was clipped by 3 bases and J by 3 bases; unmatched bases: 2. Here the CDR3 reads CTCSAPGGYAEQFF. The sequenced CDR3 bases are TGCACCTGCAGTGCGCCAGGGGGCTATGCT.

This clone came up a few times. These gene names are mouse names. Coverage ceases 4 residues before the CDR3 finishes, and the germline J gene fills in the end. Other nucleotide sequences in the sample specify the same CDR3. The V and J genes are TRBV19 and TRBJ2-3, with a possible D match to TRBD2 (7 bases). The germline gives CDR1 FNHDT, CDR2 SITEND (reference sequence). This CDR3 has 15 amino acids. V lost 0 bases and J lost 1, with 9 bases in between. CDR3 bases read: TGTGCCAGCAGTATAGCTGGGGGCGGTGCAGAA. It encodes CASSIAGGGAE. The entire CDR3 is CASSIAGGGAETLYF. The complete variable domain, with remaining parts taken from reference TRBV19 and TRBJ2-3, reads GGIITQTPKFLIGQEGQKLTLKCQQNFNHDTMYWYRQDSGKGLRLIYYSITENDLQKGDLSEGYDASREKKSSFSLTVTSAQKNEMAVFLCASSIAGGGAETLYFGSGTRLTVL.

Only a few counts were recorded for this clone. Gene names are mouse gene names. Incomplete CDR3 DNA: TGTGCCAGCAGTGGTCTGGGGGGGATAAACACCGGG. It is translated as CASSGLGGINTG. The full CDR3 reads CASSGLGGINTGQLYF. The chain couples TRBV13-1 to TRBJ2-2; 9 bases line up with TRBD2. The DNA ends 4 residues before the CDR3 does, and the rest of the CDR3 is filled in from the germline J gene. Germline V gene lookup returns CDR1 NSHNY and CDR2 SYGAGN. The V and J ends lost 3 bases and 1 base, in that order; junction bases with no gene match: 4. This CDR3 region has 16 residues.

Note on this clone: All gene names here are mouse names. The read stops 4 residues short of the end of the CDR3; the missing end is completed from the germline J gene. The chain combines TRBV13-1 with TRBJ2-3, with a possible D match to TRBD2 (5 bases). Trimming removed 2 bases from V and 4 bases from J, with 8 bases in between. Germline values: CDR1 NSHNY, CDR2 SYGAGN. This CDR3 has 13 residues. CDR3 region: CASSEGLPETLYF. The CDR3 bases that were read are TGTGCCAGCAGTGAAGGACTTCCAGAA.

This clone has more than one count but fewer than ten. The genes and germline here are from mouse. The CDR3 end lies 4 residues beyond the end of the read and is filled in from the germline J gene. This sample includes further DNA sequences coding for the same CDR3. This chain links TRBV29 with TRBJ1-1; maybe TRBD1 (5 bases). CDR3 length: 15 residues. Germline assignment: CDR1 MSHET and CDR2 SYDVDS. Trimming left V 0 bases short and J 0 bases short, with 8 bases between. CDR3 DNA (partial): TGTGCTAGCAGTTTATCGCGGGGGGCAAACACA. Protein: CASSLSRGANT. The whole CDR3 reads CASSLSRGANTEVFF.

Of note for this clone: The germline and genes are mouse ones. The read ends 4 residues before the CDR3 terminus; that terminus is restored from the germline J gene. The chain couples TRBV13-1 to TRBJ2-5; 12 bases match TRBD2. The V gene's germline CDR1 is NSHNY and CDR2 SYGAGN. V was pared by 5 bases and J by 0 bases, with 7 bases of the junction left unmatched. The CDR3 is 17 amino acids. CDR3 DNA, as far as it was read: TGTGCCAGCAGCCGGGACTGGGGGGCCGTTAACCAAGAC. Protein product: CASSRDWGAVNQD. The whole CDR3 sequence reads CASSRDWGAVNQDTQYF.

This clone was observed a few times. Any gene name here is a mouse gene name. The read falls 4 residues short of the CDR3 end, and the missing part is taken from the germline J gene. The chain has TRBV19 and TRBJ1-2; TRBD1 matches at 10 bases. Losses at the gene ends were 3 bases for V and 3 bases for J; bases not matched to a gene: 8. The CDR3 spans 16 residues. Germline V gene sequence: CDR1 FNHDT, CDR2 SITEND (reference sequence). CDR3 DNA, as far as it was read: TGTGCCAGCAGTACCGGACAGGGGGTCAAATACTCC. Translating gives CASSTGQGVKYS. The entire CDR3 is CASSTGQGVKYSDYTF. The full variable domain, completed using reference TRBV19 and TRBJ1-2, is GGIITQTPKFLIGQEGQKLTLKCQQNFNHDTMYWYRQDSGKGLRLIYYSITENDLQKGDLSEGYDASREKKSSFSLTVTSAQKNEMAVFLCASSTGQGVKYSDYTFGSGTRLLVI.

This clone was seen more than once but under ten times. Gene labels here are mouse ones. The CDR3 end falls 3 residues outside the read, so it is completed with the germline J gene. Within the sample, other DNA sequences also encode this same CDR3. This chain links TRBV13-1 with TRBJ1-6, with D uncertain. TRBJ1-6 is filed as an ORF, its function uncertain. The length of the CDR3 is 13 residues. Trimming took 0 bases from V and 6 from J, leaving 4 bases between them. In germline, CDR1 is NSHNY, CDR2 SYGAGN. The CDR3 here is CASSDAGNSPLYF. The part of the CDR3 DNA that was read is TGTGCCAGCAGTGATGCTGGTAATTCGCCC.

This clone was detected only a few times. Gene names are mouse gene names. The CDR3 end falls 4 residues outside the read, so it is completed with the germline J gene. The gene calls are TRBV31 and TRBJ2-1, with 11 bases matching TRBD1. Germline CDR1 reads GKSSPN; CDR2 reads SITVG. Germline trimming cut 2 bases from V and 4 bases from J; bases unmatched to any gene: 4. This CDR3 contains 15 residues. The sequenced part of the CDR3 DNA is TGTGCCTGGAGTAGGACAGGGGGCGCTTATGCT. This translates into CAWSRTGGAYA. In full, the CDR3 is CAWSRTGGAYAEQFF.

This clone was found a few times. Here the gene names and germline are mouse. Read coverage stops 4 residues before the CDR3 terminus; the germline J gene supplies the remainder. This chain links TRBV14 with TRBJ2-1; weak D call: TRBD2 (5 bases). Germline CDR1 reads SGHDT; CDR2 reads FRDEAV. This CDR3 is 15 amino acids long. V lost 2 bases and J lost 5, with 14 bases in between. The CDR3 bases that were read are TGTGCCAGCAGTTTTAAGTGGGGAGGACATGCT. It yields the protein CASSFKWGGHA. The entire CDR3 sequence reads CASSFKWGGHAEQFF.

A word on this clone: Mouse gene names and germline throughout. The read ends 4 residues before the CDR3 terminus; that terminus is restored from the germline J gene. Additional DNA sequences in this sample encode the identical CDR3. The gene calls are TRBV5 and TRBJ2-1; 10 positions match TRBD2. This CDR3 has 15 residues. V shed 2 bases, J shed 3 bases, and the junction held 1 base outside the gene matches. CDR1 and CDR2 (germline): LGHNA, YNLKQL (reference sequence). Incomplete CDR3 DNA: TGTGCCAGCAGCCAACTGGGGGGGCTCTATGCT. Protein: CASSQLGGLYA. The whole CDR3 protein is CASSQLGGLYAEQFF.

In the case of this clone: Genes and germline come from the mouse. The CDR3 extends 4 residues past the end of the read, so its final part is completed from the germline J gene. The chain couples TRBV13-1 to TRBJ2-3; 12 bases map to TRBD2. This CDR3 is 16 amino acids long. Per the germline V gene, CDR1 is NSHNY and CDR2 is SYGAGN. The V and J ends lost 5 bases and 1 base, in that order; junction bases with no gene match: 5. The DNA read from the CDR3 is TGTGCCAGCAGCCCGACTGGGGGGGCTCGTGCAGAA. Translated, it gives CASSPTGGARAE. The complete CDR3 sequence is CASSPTGGARAETLYF.

This clone was recorded a few times. Genes and germline are mouse. The CDR3 end falls 4 residues outside the read, so it is completed with the germline J gene. V gene TRBV1 combines with J gene TRBJ2-3; 8 bases match TRBD2. V trimming: 2 bases; J trimming: 0 bases; junction bases outside the gene matches: 4. CDR1 is NSQYPW and CDR2 is LRSPGD in the germline V gene (reference sequence). There are 16 residues in the CDR3. Partial CDR3 DNA: TGCACCTGCAGTGCATTGGGGGGGTTTAGTGCAGAA. The encoded protein is CTCSALGGFSAE. The whole CDR3 sequence is CTCSALGGFSAETLYF.

The table lists this clone with a few counts. The gene symbols are mouse symbols. The CDR3 is cut off 4 residues early in the read; its end comes from the germline J gene. The same CDR3 is also encoded by other DNA sequences in this sample. The chain employs TRBV19 and TRBJ2-5, with D perhaps matching TRBD2 (6 bases). Germline-derived CDR1 and CDR2 are FNHDT and SITEND (reference sequence). V was pared by 2 bases and J by 0 bases, with 10 bases between. The CDR3 has 15 amino acids. The covered CDR3 bases are TGTGCCAGCAGTATTCTTGGGGGAAACCAAGAC. It codes for CASSILGGNQD. In full, the CDR3 is CASSILGGNQDTQYF.

Concerning this clone: Genes and germline come from the mouse. From the germline J gene comes the end of the CDR3, since the read stops 4 residues before it. At the DNA level, this CDR3 is encoded by other sequences in the same sample as well. The chain uses TRBV13-2 and TRBJ2-7, with TRBD1 matching 8 bases. The CDR3 has 13 residues. Germline lookup yields CDR1 NNHNN and CDR2 SYGAGS (reference sequence). CDR3 DNA (partial): TGTGCCAGCGGTGATCGGGACAGGTAT. This gives the protein CASGDRDRY. The CDR3 as a whole reads CASGDRDRYEQYF.

This clone was seen only a few times. The listed genes are named as in mouse. The missing CDR3 end, 4 residues past where the read stops, is filled in from the germline J gene. The chain is built from TRBV19 and TRBJ2-7, with D uncertain. Germline V CDR1 and CDR2: FNHDT, SITEND (reference sequence). The V gene lost 5 bases and the J gene lost 3 bases, with 6 bases spanning the gap. This CDR3 is built from 11 residues. The sequenced part of the CDR3 DNA is TGTGCCAGCAGCGTAGTCTAT. Translating it yields CASSVVY. The CDR3 in full is CASSVVYEQYF.

This clone has at least ten counts. The gene names given are mouse names. The read ends 4 residues early relative to the CDR3; the germline J gene fills the gap. The J gene is TRBJ2-7, the V gene TRBV13-1, with 13 positions matching TRBD2. CDR1 NSHNY and CDR2 SYGAGN come from the germline V gene. Trimming removed 0 bases from V and 3 bases from J; junction bases left unmatched: 3. This CDR3 contains 16 residues. The CDR3 sequence: CASSDGTGGAFYEQYF. CDR3 DNA, as far as it was read: TGTGCCAGCAGTGATGGGACTGGGGGGGCTTTCTAT.

As regards this clone: The genes are named according to mouse. CDR3 DNA, as far as it was read: TGTGCCAGCAGTTCTCCGGGACAGGTCTATGCT. This sequence encodes CASSSPGQVYA. The whole CDR3 is CASSSPGQVYAEQFF. The rearrangement joins TRBV13-1 to TRBJ2-1; 8 nucleotides match TRBD1. The sequenced fragment ends 4 residues before the CDR3 boundary, so the rest is inferred from the germline J gene. Germline lookup yields CDR1 NSHNY and CDR2 SYGAGN. The CDR3 has 15 amino acids. Germline trimming cut 4 bases from V and 3 bases from J; bases unmatched to any gene: 6.

There are a few counts of this clone. These gene names are mouse names. Read coverage stops 4 residues before the CDR3 terminus; the germline J gene supplies the remainder. This sequence joins TRBV13-3 and TRBJ1-2; tentative D call: TRBD1 (6 bases). In germline, CDR1 is NNHDY, CDR2 SYVADS. The length of the CDR3 is 11 residues. V dropped 5 bases and J dropped 4 bases, with 6 bases sitting between them. CDR3 DNA (partial): TGTGCCAGCAGACAGGGCTCC. As protein: CASRQGS. The full CDR3 reads CASRQGSDYTF.

As to this clone: The genes are named according to mouse. The CDR3 extends 4 residues past the end of the read, so its final part is completed from the germline J gene. The same CDR3 is also encoded by other DNA sequences in this sample. The rearrangement uses TRBV13-1 and TRBJ1-2, with D perhaps matching TRBD1 (6 bases). Germline V gene data show CDR1 as NSHNY and CDR2 as SYGAGN. V was shortened by 2 bases and J by 4 bases, with 9 bases between the two germline ends. The CDR3 has 13 amino acids. The CDR3 bases that were read are TGTGCCAGCAGTGAGAGGGGGGGCTCC. Protein sequence: CASSERGGS. The whole CDR3 region reads CASSERGGSDYTF.

Worth noting for this clone: Gene names refer to mouse genes. The read terminates 4 residues before the CDR3 end, so the remaining end is supplied by the germline J gene. The identical CDR3 is also encoded by other nucleotide sequences in the sample. The genes are TRBV29 and TRBJ2-1; D may be TRBD1 (5 bases). Germline CDR1 MSHET, CDR2 SYDVDS. The length of the CDR3 is 12 residues. CDR3 DNA, as far as it was read: TGTGCTAGCAGTTCCCAGGGAGCT. It is translated as CASSSQGA. The whole CDR3 sequence reads CASSSQGAEQFF.

On this clone itself: Gene names follow the mouse nomenclature. Read sequence stops 4 residues before the CDR3 end, and the germline J gene provides the missing end. The V and J genes are TRBV1 and TRBJ2-1, with D possibly TRBD1 on 7 matching bases. Trimming left V 2 bases short and J 1 base short, with 9 bases between. The CDR3 contains 15 residues. Germline V gives CDR1 NSQYPW, CDR2 LRSPGD (reference sequence). The CDR3 reads CTCSAKGANYAEQFF. The CDR3 DNA, read in part, is TGCACCTGCAGTGCAAAGGGGGCGAACTATGCT.

Points on this clone: Gene names denote mouse genes. The DNA ends 4 residues before the CDR3 does, and the rest of the CDR3 is filled in from the germline J gene. Other DNA sequences in this sample translate to the same CDR3. The V call is TRBV13-3, the J call TRBJ2-3; 10 nucleotides agree with TRBD2. The CDR3 runs to 15 residues. The germline CDR1 and CDR2 sequences are NNHDY and SYVADS. The junction had 3 bases not matched to a gene; V was cut back by 2 bases and J by 3 bases. The CDR3 spells CASSERLGGAETLYF. CDR3 DNA (partial): TGTGCCAGCAGTGAAAGACTGGGGGGCGCAGAA.

Only a few counts were recorded for this clone. The gene names here belong to mouse. The CDR3 extends 4 residues past the end of the read, so its final part is completed from the germline J gene. The chain combines TRBV19 with TRBJ2-5; 7 bases are a match to TRBD1. The ends lost 4 bases at V and 3 bases at J; junction bases unmatched: 5. Germline CDR1 is FNHDT and CDR2 is SITEND (reference sequence). The CDR3 length is 14 residues. The covered CDR3 bases are TGTGCCAGCAGTTCCCGGGACAGACAAGAC. Its translation: CASSSRDRQD. The CDR3 reads in full as CASSSRDRQDTQYF.